The rows below give T cell receptor beta chains drawn from one sample of a study of Ad26.COV2.S vaccination and SARS-CoV-2 variants. Some clones are missing from TCRdb's copy, which holds only in-frame ones; the method was immunoSEQ multiplex PCR. The sample carries approximately 460,000 clones, around 89% recorded once. This specimen was peripheral blood, taken in a trial of Ad26.COV2.S vaccine versus placebo. The receptors stem from a person aged 18-60 years who received the Ad26.COV2.S COVID-19 vaccine or a placebo. CDR3s include the opening cysteine and the closing phenylalanine or tryptophan. The order of the fields is CDR3 DNA, CDR3 protein, V gene, D gene, J gene, clone size. D genes are given only for firm matches. Not all rows give a size; the values are once, few, many and, for expanded clones, a class.

TGTGCCAGCAGTCCGACAGGGACTAATCAGCCCCAGCATTTT,CASSPTGTNQPQHF,TRBV27,TRBD1,TRBJ1-5,.
TGTGCCAGCAGCTTAACTACTAGCGGAACACACGAGCAGTACTTC,CASSLTTSGTHEQYF,TRBV7-8,TRBD2,TRBJ2-7,.
TGTGCCAGCAGCGAACAGGGGGATACGCAGTATTTT,CASSEQGDTQYF,TRBV2,TRBD1,TRBJ2-3,.
TGTGCCAGCAGGGAAGGGAGCAGGAGTTCACCCCTCCACTTT,CASREGSRSSPLHF,TRBV25-1,.,TRBJ1-6,few
TGTGCCAGCAGTGAATGGACAGGCCTGGGGTATGGCTACACCTTC,CASSEWTGLGYGYTF,TRBV6-1,TRBD1,TRBJ1-2,.
TGTGCCAGCAGTTGGAGGAAAGTCACTGAAGCTTTCTTT,CASSWRKVTEAFF,TRBV28,.,TRBJ1-1,.
TGTGCCAGCAGCGTAGGATACGGGACTAGCGGGAGTTATTCCTACAATGAGCAGTTCTTC,CASSVGYGTSGSYSYNEQFF,TRBV9,TRBD2,TRBJ2-1,.
TGTGCCAGCAGCTTAGTAGGACAGCCTAATTCACCCCTCCACTTT,CASSLVGQPNSPLHF,TRBV11-2,.,TRBJ1-6,.
TGTGCCAGCAGCTCCCCGCTAGGAACCTATGGCTACACCTTC,CASSSPLGTYGYTF,TRBV7-8,.,TRBJ1-2,.
TGTGCCACCGCAGGAAAAGGGTATGGCTACACCTTC,CATAGKGYGYTF,TRBV12-3/TRBV12-4,.,TRBJ1-2,.
TGTGCCAGCAGCTTCTCAGCGGGGGCCTACAATGAGCAGTTCTTC,CASSFSAGAYNEQFF,TRBV11-3,TRBD2,TRBJ2-1,.
TGCGCCAGCAGCCCCGGGACAGGGATTCTCTACACCTTC,CASSPGTGILYTF,TRBV5-1,TRBD1,TRBJ1-2,.
TGCGCCAGCAGCCCCATTGTGTGGCAAAATGCCCGAAAGACCCAGTACTTC,CASSPIVWQNARKTQYF,TRBV5-1,.,TRBJ2-5,once
TGTGCCAGCAGCTTAAGAAGGGGCGCCTACGAGCAGTACTTC,CASSLRRGAYEQYF,TRBV11-2,.,TRBJ2-7,.
TGCGCCAGCAGCCAGGCAGGACTCTTAGGTGAAAAACTGTTTTTT,CASSQAGLLGEKLFF,TRBV4-1,.,TRBJ1-4,once
TGTGCCAGCCGACAAATAGGTAGCAATCAGCCCCAGCATTTT,CASRQIGSNQPQHF,TRBV6-5,.,TRBJ1-5,.
TGCGCCAGCAGCCAAGATACCATCGGGGTGGGGGCCTACGAGCAGTACTTC,CASSQDTIGVGAYEQYF,TRBV4-1,.,TRBJ2-7,.
TGTGCCACCAGCAGAGAGGGGGCCCCGGGGAATGAGCAGTTCTTC,CATSREGAPGNEQFF,TRBV15,.,TRBJ2-1,.
TGTGCCAGCAGCCGAGACTATAGCGGGGCTATGTACGAGCAGTACTTC,CASSRDYSGAMYEQYF,TRBV7-8,TRBD2,TRBJ2-7,.
TGTGCCTGGAGTGTATCGTCCTGGACTGAAGCTTTCTTT,CAWSVSSWTEAFF,TRBV30,.,TRBJ1-1,.
TGTGCCAGCAGCTTTAATGACAGGAACACACAGCATTTT,CASSFNDRNTQHF,TRBV11-2,.,TRBJ1-5,.
TGTGCCAGCAGCCTGACCGGGACAGGGGGTCAGCCCCAGCATTTT,CASSLTGTGGQPQHF,TRBV6-5,TRBD1,TRBJ1-5,.
TGCGCCAGCAGCCCCGAACGGCTGTTCAATCAGCCCCAGCATTTT,CASSPERLFNQPQHF,TRBV4-1,.,TRBJ1-5,.
TGTGCCAGCAGGACTGGGGGCGAAGCTTTCTTT,CASRTGGEAFF,TRBV6-5,.,TRBJ1-1,.
TGTGCCAGCAGCCTCCCCAGCGCGTCCTACGAGCAGTACTTC,CASSLPSASYEQYF,TRBV6-5,.,TRBJ2-7,.
TGTGCCAGCAGCTTCCGGACCCCTTTGGCCCGGCGCGGGACCCAGTACTTC,CASSFRTPLARRGTQYF,TRBV13,.,TRBJ2-5,.
TGTGCCAGCAGCATATCGACAGGGGCTGGCTACACCTTC,CASSISTGAGYTF,TRBV5-4,TRBD1,TRBJ1-2,.
TGTGCCAGTAGCCTACCGGGGGCGGATGGCTACACCTTC,CASSLPGADGYTF,TRBV19,.,TRBJ1-2,.
TGCGCCAGCAGCCAACAGGGGAGAGCTTTCTTT,CASSQQGRAFF,TRBV4-1,.,TRBJ1-1,.
TGTGCCAGCAGCGAGGGGGGACTAGCGGGGATCTACGAGCAGTACTTC,CASSEGGLAGIYEQYF,TRBV9,TRBD2,TRBJ2-7,.
TGTGCCAGCAGTCGACAGGGGATAGATACGCAGTATTTT,CASSRQGIDTQYF,TRBV2,TRBD1,TRBJ2-3,.
TGTGCCAGCAGTCTAGTGACAGGGGGAGAGCAGTACTTC,CASSLVTGGEQYF,TRBV28,TRBD1,TRBJ2-7,.
TGTGCCAGCAGCACAGACCGCGAGGGTAATTCACCCCTCCACTTT,CASSTDREGNSPLHF,TRBV27,.,TRBJ1-6,.
TGTGCCAGCAGCTTCCAGGGGCGAGAGACCCAGTACTTC,CASSFQGRETQYF,TRBV11-1,.,TRBJ2-5,.
TGCAGCGTGGACAGGGGTCAGAACACTGAAGCTTTCTTT,CSVDRGQNTEAFF,TRBV29-1,TRBD1,TRBJ1-1,.
TGTGCCATCAGTGCCGGGACAGGGAGCGCAGATACGCAGTATTTT,CAISAGTGSADTQYF,TRBV10-3,TRBD1,TRBJ2-3,.
TGTGCCAGCAGTGATGGGACAGGGGATACGCAGTATTTT,CASSDGTGDTQYF,TRBV2,TRBD1,TRBJ2-3,once
TGTGCCACCGATAGGGGTAACACTGAAGCTTTCTTT,CATDRGNTEAFF,TRBV28,.,TRBJ1-1,.
TGTGCCAGCAGTTGGGGACAGGACTATGGCTACACCTTC,CASSWGQDYGYTF,TRBV6-2/TRBV6-3,TRBD1,TRBJ1-2,.
TGCAGTGCTAGTCAGCGCACGAGCTCCTACAATGAGCAGTTCTTC,CSASQRTSSYNEQFF,TRBV20-1,.,TRBJ2-1,.
TGTGCCAGCAAAAAGACAGGAATGGGGACTGAAGCTTTCTTT,CASKKTGMGTEAFF,TRBV2,.,TRBJ1-1,.
TGTGCCAGCAGTAGAGGCGGTACCAATCAGCCCCAGCATTTT,CASSRGGTNQPQHF,TRBV6-5,.,TRBJ1-5,.
TGTGCCAGCAGTTCCGGGACAGGGGGCGATCAGCCCCAGCATTTT,CASSSGTGGDQPQHF,TRBV6-5,TRBD1,TRBJ1-5,once
TGCGCCAGCAGCCAAGAGGTATTTGGGGTTTCTGGAAACACCATATATTTT,CASSQEVFGVSGNTIYF,TRBV4-1,.,TRBJ1-3,.
TGTGCCAGCAACCCCCGGCCCCCCGGGAGCGGTGATACGCAGTATTTT,CASNPRPPGSGDTQYF,TRBV6-6,.,TRBJ2-3,.
TGTGCCAGCAGCCAATTTACCTCCGGGACCACCCTGATCTACAATGAGCAGTTCTTC,CASSQFTSGTTLIYNEQFF,TRBV14,.,TRBJ2-1,.
TGTGCCAGCTCACCGACACAGGGGTGGACTGAAAAACTGTTTTTT,CASSPTQGWTEKLFF,TRBV18,TRBD1,TRBJ1-4,.
TGTGCCAGCAGTTACTTGTCAGGTGCTGGAAACACCATATATTTT,CASSYLSGAGNTIYF,TRBV6-2/TRBV6-3,.,TRBJ1-3,.
TGTGCCAGCAGTCCCGGGGGGAGACAGGGGGCAAACACCATATATTTT,CASSPGGRQGANTIYF,TRBV25-1,TRBD1,TRBJ1-3,.
TGTGCCAGCAGCCCGAGACAAAGTTCACCCCTCCACTTT,CASSPRQSSPLHF,TRBV5-6,.,TRBJ1-6,.
TGTGCCAGCCTTGCTAGCGGGGGAAACAATGAGCAGTTCTTC,CASLASGGNNEQFF,TRBV7-2,TRBD2,TRBJ2-1,.